The T cell receptor (beta chain) under discussion was sequenced for a study of shared clonotypes between healthy human individuals. As to this clone: Its antigen remains unidentified.

Trimming took off 4 bases at V and 7 bases at J, with 11 bases between the two ends. The CDR3 loop spans 13 amino acids. Germline loops: CDR1 LNHNV, CDR2 YYDKDF (reference sequence). Splitting of CD4+ cells produced CD45RA+ naive and CD45RA-negative memory subsets. General observations from the study: Richness estimates generally favored naive over memory subsets.

Method: immunoSEQ multiplex PCR; TCRdb's copy keeps in-frame clones and lacks some. The profile covers around 2.5 million clones, with 80% to 95% appearing a single time and approximately 0.37% taken by the ten largest. What was sequenced was naive CD4+ T cells from PBMCs. Documented subset: CD45RA+ positively selected. The J gene is TRBJ1-5, the V gene TRBV15; perhaps TRBD1 as D (6 bases). The TCR originated in a man younger than 30 in good health. Some clones in this sample may be carry-over from other donors' samples. The CDR3 DNA reads TGTGCCACCAGCAATGGGGGCCTACAGCCCCAGCATTTT. The encoded protein is CATSNGGLQPQHF.